The next 3 T cell receptor beta chains were all read from a single sample in a study of blood T cells in healthy people across ages. Next came a second PCR, run for about 6 to 12 cycles, which used a sample-barcoded 5' primer along with a J-beta primer mix. TCRdb fed the 5' RACE reads into MiXCR, producing one record per CDR3 protein. The repertoire holds 900,000 to 950,000 distinct CDR3 sequences, about 28% seen once, with about 9.4% in the top ten. The same specimen was also included in a second study, on T cells of mothers and their children.

Material for sequencing was blood. These TCRs come from a woman aged 40 to 50 in good health.

This clonotype has at least ten counts. The chain links TRBV3-1 to TRBJ2-5; no reliable D call. Trimming removed 0 bases from V and 4 bases from J, with 12 bases in between. Per germline, CDR1 LGHDT and CDR2 YNNKEL (reference sequence). CDR3 length: 15 amino acids. CDR3 sequence reads: CASSQDRSRIETQYF. For the CDR3, the DNA is TGTGCCAGCAGCCAAGATAGGAGTCGGATAGAGACCCAGTACTTC.

The CDR3 DNA reads as TGCAGCGTTGCTGAGGGGCGGGACAGAAACACCGGGGAGCTGTTTTTT. Translating it yields CSVAEGRDRNTGELFF. The chain joins TRBV29-1 to TRBJ2-2; D possibly corresponds to TRBD1 (7 bases). Germline CDR1 reads SQVTM; CDR2 reads ANQGSEA. The CDR3 totals 16 residues. Trimming took off 4 bases at V and 2 bases at J, with 17 bases between the two ends.

This clonotype came up a few times. V usage is TRBV5-5 and J usage is TRBJ2-5; D call uncertain. Germline CDR1 and CDR2: SGHKS and YYEKEE (reference sequence). The V end was cut by 4 bases, the J end by 3 bases, with 13 bases between. CDR3 length: 14 amino acids. The CDR3 protein is CASSLGLTEETQYF. The CDR3 DNA reads as TGTGCCAGCAGCCTGGGGTTAACCGAAGAGACCCAGTACTTC. The full variable domain, its missing parts supplied by reference TRBV5-5 and TRBJ2-5, is DAGVTQSPTHLIKTRGQQVTLRCSPISGHKSVSWYQQVLGQGPQFIFQYYEKEERGRGNFPDRFSARQFPNYSSELNVNALLLGDSALYLCASSLGLTEETQYFGPGTRLLVL.